This entry lists 27 T cell receptor beta chains sequenced from one sample in a study of shared clonotypes between healthy human individuals (TCRdb year 2020). Receptors were amplified or captured by the immunoSEQ multiplex PCR assay. The source is immuneACCESS, and TCRdb retained only in-frame sequences with V and J called. Part of the clones is not carried over; for the studies checked, unresolved V genes explain less than half of this, and the remainder is unexplained. The sample profile shows roughly 1,500,000 clones; 98% of them were found once. About 0.4% of the sample is in the top ten clones. Sequenced material: naive CD4+ T cells sorted from blood. The sample's cell subset or site, from its label and the paper: CD45RA+ positively selected. The source is a man in his thirties or forties in good health.

The chain recombines TRBV5-1 with TRBJ2-7, with a tentative D call TRBD1 (5 bases). The germline V gene encodes CDR1 SGHRS and CDR2 YFSETQ. The CDR3 has 15 residues. V lost 0 bases and J 5 bases, leaving 15 bases between the germline ends. The CDR3 coding sequence is TGCGCCAGCAGCTTGGAACCAGGGCTTGTTAACGAGCAGTACTTC. Translating gives CASSLEPGLVNEQYF.

The chain is built from TRBV4-2 and TRBJ2-2, with D perhaps matching TRBD1 (6 bases). The V gene's germline CDR1 is LGHNA and CDR2 YNFKEQ. Trimming cost V 0 bases and J 5 bases, with 19 bases left between them. The CDR3 sequence is 18 residues long. The CDR3 nucleotides are TGTGCCAGCAGCCAAGATGCTCGTGCAGGGGCGATGACCGGGGAGCTGTTTTTT. Its translation: CASSQDARAGAMTGELFF.

The chain uses TRBV6-6 and TRBJ1-1; the D gene is possibly TRBD1 (5 bases). The CDR3 contains 15 residues. V shed 6 bases and J shed 6 bases, with 20 bases lying between them. Germline V CDR1 and CDR2: MNHNY, SVGAGI (reference sequence). In nucleotides, the CDR3 is TGTGCCAGCAGGCCACCCAGGGCCCCAAACGCTGAAGCTTTCTTT. Translated: CASRPPRAPNAEAFF.

The chain is built from TRBV28 and TRBJ1-5, with TRBD1 matching over 7 bases. Losses at the gene ends were 8 bases for V and 4 bases for J; bases not matched to a gene: 11. CDR1 and CDR2 from the germline V gene are MDHEN and SYDVKM. The CDR3 extends over 15 amino acids. Here the CDR3 DNA reads TGTGCCAGCGTAAAAGGGACAGACGATAATCAGCCCCAGCATTTT. As protein: CASVKGTDDNQPQHF. The variable domain in full, completed from reference TRBV28 and TRBJ1-5, reads DVKVTQSSRYLVKRTGEKVFLECVQDMDHENMFWYRQDPGLGLRLIYFSYDVKMKEKGDIPEGYSVSREKKERFSLILESASTNQTSMYLCASVKGTDDNQPQHFGDGTRLSIL.

The V gene is TRBV5-1, the J gene TRBJ2-4; D tentatively fits TRBD1 or TRBD2 (7 bases each). CDR1 and CDR2 (germline): SGHRS, YFSETQ. Trimming removed 0 bases from V and 4 bases from J, with 14 bases in between. This CDR3 region has 16 residues. This chain's CDR3 is CASSLAGGTDKNIQYF. For the CDR3, the DNA is TGCGCCAGCAGCTTGGCCGGGGGGACAGATAAAAACATTCAGTACTTC.

The chain is built from TRBV19 and TRBJ2-3; tentatively, D is TRBD1 (5 bases). V was cut by 6 bases and J by 4 bases, with 5 bases left in between. This CDR3 region has 11 residues. Germline CDR1 and CDR2: LNHDA and SQIVND (reference sequence). This CDR3 reads CASRQADTQYF. CDR3 sequence (DNA): TGTGCCAGTAGACAGGCAGATACGCAGTATTTT.

This clone was found once. The chain links TRBV18 to TRBJ2-1, with D perhaps matching TRBD1 or TRBD2 (5 bases each). Per the germline V gene, CDR1 is KGHSH and CDR2 is LQKENI. V was clipped by 0 bases and J by 8 bases, with 17 bases between them. The CDR3 loop spans 16 amino acids. The CDR3 region is CASSPPGSARGDEQFF. In nucleotides, the CDR3 is TGTGCCAGCTCACCACCGGGTAGCGCGAGAGGGGATGAGCAGTTCTTC.

The chain has TRBV4-3 and TRBJ2-5; D uncertain. Germline CDR1 is LGHNA and CDR2 is YSLEER. This CDR3 has 16 amino acids. V lost 2 bases and J 0 bases, leaving 13 bases between the germline ends. CDR3 in amino acids: CASSQTAGSYQETQYF. DNA of the CDR3: TGCGCCAGCAGCCAAACCGCCGGGTCCTACCAAGAGACCCAGTACTTC.

This chain connects TRBV19 to TRBJ1-1, with D possibly matching TRBD1 (6 bases). The CDR3 contains 16 residues. Trimming took off 3 bases at V and 4 bases at J, with 18 bases between the two ends. CDR1 LNHDA and CDR2 SQIVND come from the germline V gene (reference sequence). This CDR3 reads CASSIWQGTGATEAFF. CDR3 nucleotides: TGTGCCAGTAGTATTTGGCAGGGTACGGGGGCCACTGAAGCTTTCTTT.

With respect to this clone: The same CDR3 arises from other DNA sequences in this sample as well. The gene calls are TRBV5-1 and TRBJ2-7; D is unclear. Germline CDR1 SGHRS, CDR2 YFSETQ. V lost 0 bases, J lost 0 bases, and 10 bases lay in between. This CDR3 has 15 amino acids. CDR3 sequence reads: CASSLAGQVSYEQYF. The CDR3 DNA follows: TGCGCCAGCAGCTTGGCCGGGCAGGTCTCCTACGAGCAGTACTTC.

V gene TRBV7-2 combines with J gene TRBJ1-2; 9 bases agree with TRBD1. With 5 bases clipped from V and 0 bases from J, the junction kept 7 bases outside the gene matches. Germline CDR1 reads SGHTA; CDR2 reads FQGNSA. The CDR3 has 16 amino acids. CDR3 in DNA: TGTGCCAGCAGCCCGACAGGGGGACCAGCTAACTATGGCTACACCTTC. Protein product: CASSPTGGPANYGYTF.

The chain couples TRBV4-3 to TRBJ2-1, with 10 nucleotides matching TRBD2. The CDR3 is 18 amino acids. The V and J ends lost 0 bases and 7 bases, in that order; junction bases with no gene match: 12. Germline CDR1 is LGHNA and CDR2 is YSLEER. CDR3 sequence reads: CASSQDKRLAGVVNEQFF. The CDR3 DNA follows: TGCGCCAGCAGCCAAGATAAAAGGCTAGCGGGAGTGGTTAATGAGCAGTTCTTC.

The chain links TRBV19 to TRBJ1-1; TRBD1 matches at 11 bases. This CDR3 is built from 14 residues. The germline gives CDR1 LNHDA, CDR2 SQIVND (reference sequence). The ends lost 5 bases at V and 6 bases at J; junction bases unmatched: 5. CDR3: CASSRTGGEAEAFF. Written as DNA, the CDR3 is TGTGCCAGTAGTCGGACAGGGGGCGAGGCTGAAGCTTTCTTT.

The V gene is TRBV10-1, the J gene TRBJ2-2, with TRBD1 identical over 9 bases. The V gene end was trimmed by 5 bases and the J gene end by 10 bases; junction bases not matched to a gene: 8. This CDR3 has 14 amino acids. From germline, CDR1 is WNHNN and CDR2 SYGVQD (reference sequence). The CDR3 here is CASSKNRGRVELFF. CDR3 nucleotides: TGCGCCAGCAGTAAGAACAGGGGGCGCGTGGAGCTGTTTTTT.

This clone was seen a single time. The chain recombines TRBV30 with TRBJ1-2; D gene unclear. V was trimmed by 0 bases and J by 5 bases, leaving 13 bases between them. CDR3 length equals 14 residues. CDR1 is GTSNPN, CDR2 SVGIG, per germline (reference sequence). CDR3 residues: CAWSVRRRAYGYTF. As DNA, the CDR3 is TGTGCCTGGAGTGTACGTCGGCGAGCTTATGGCTACACCTTC.

The V gene is TRBV19, the J gene TRBJ1-5, with TRBD1 identical over 8 bases. Germline V gives CDR1 LNHDA, CDR2 SQIVND (reference sequence). Trimming removed 1 base from V and 7 bases from J; junction bases left unmatched: 6. This CDR3 region has 15 residues. CDR3 region: CASSIGDRGRQPQHF. Written as DNA, the CDR3 is TGTGCCAGTAGTATAGGTGACAGGGGAAGGCAGCCCCAGCATTTT.

The V gene is TRBV18, the J gene TRBJ1-1; D unclear. Trimming pared 7 bases from V and 3 bases from J, leaving 18 bases between. The CDR3 runs 15 residues. Germline lookup yields CDR1 KGHSH and CDR2 LQKENI. The CDR3 DNA follows: TGTGCCAGCTTACATCGGAAGGCAGGCGACACTGAAGCTTTCTTT. Protein: CASLHRKAGDTEAFF.

V gene TRBV18 combines with J gene TRBJ1-5, with D uncertain. This CDR3 comprises 15 residues. Germline loops: CDR1 KGHSH, CDR2 LQKENI. Trimming pared 0 bases from V and 2 bases from J, leaving 8 bases between. The CDR3 DNA sequence: TGTGCCAGCTCACCACCTAACGCGGGCAATCAGCCCCAGCATTTT. Its protein is CASSPPNAGNQPQHF.

V gene TRBV7-8 combines with J gene TRBJ1-4; D possibly corresponds to TRBD1 (5 bases). This CDR3 contains 16 residues. V gave up 0 bases and J gave up 8 bases, with 16 bases separating them. The germline V gene encodes CDR1 SGHVS and CDR2 FQNEAQ. The DNA for the CDR3 is TGTGCCAGCAGCTTAGCGAAGGGAGGGGCCGGGGAAAAACTGTTTTTT. It encodes CASSLAKGGAGEKLFF.

The chain is built from TRBV4-1 and TRBJ1-1, with no clear D. Per the germline V gene, CDR1 is MGHRA and CDR2 is YSYEKL. This CDR3 spans 15 amino acids. The V gene lost 2 bases and the J gene lost 0 bases, with 10 bases spanning the gap. The CDR3 loop reads CASSQRSQMNTEAFF. CDR3 nucleotide sequence: TGCGCCAGCAGCCAACGATCACAAATGAACACTGAAGCTTTCTTT.

This clone has a single count. CDR3 sequence: CASSPQGRGYTF. CDR3 coding DNA: TGTGCCAGCAGCCCGCAGGGGAGGGGCTACACCTTC. This chain joins TRBV7-2 and TRBJ1-2; tentatively, D is TRBD1 (6 bases). Trimming took off 5 bases at V and 8 bases at J, with 12 bases between the two ends. This CDR3 has 12 amino acids. Germline CDR1 and CDR2: SGHTA and FQGNSA. Variable domain in full (rest from reference TRBV7-2 and TRBJ1-2): GAGVSQSPSNKVTEKGKDVELRCDPISGHTALYWYRQSLGQGLEFLIYFQGNSAPDKSGLPSDRFSAERTGGSVSTLTIQRTQQEDSAVYLCASSPQGRGYTFGSGTRLTVV.

The chain carries TRBV10-1 and TRBJ2-7; D remains unclear. The CDR3 is 14 amino acids. Germline CDR1 is WNHNN and CDR2 is SYGVQD (reference sequence). The V end was cut by 3 bases, the J end by 2 bases, with 11 bases between. This chain's CDR3 is CASSEGRPPYEQYF. In DNA, the CDR3 is TGCGCCAGCAGTGAAGGCAGGCCCCCCTACGAGCAGTACTTC.

The rearrangement uses TRBV6-6 and TRBJ1-1; weak D call: TRBD1 (5 bases). Germline V gene sequence: CDR1 MNHNY, CDR2 SVGAGI (reference sequence). V lost 7 bases, J lost 0 bases, and 12 bases lay in between. This CDR3 spans 14 amino acids. The CDR3 region has the DNA TGTGCCAGCATCAACGGGGCCATGAACACTGAAGCTTTCTTT. Its protein product is CASINGAMNTEAFF.

This clone was counted once. The J gene is TRBJ2-7, the V gene TRBV7-8, with TRBD2 matching 14 bases. Trimming removed 5 bases from V and 3 bases from J; junction bases left unmatched: 15. CDR3 size: 19 residues. CDR1 SGHVS and CDR2 FQNEAQ come from the germline V gene. CDR3 coding DNA: TGTGCCAGCAGCCTACCGGGACTAGCGGGAGAGCCGAGGAACTACGAGCAGTACTTC. This gives the protein CASSLPGLAGEPRNYEQYF.

The CDR3: CASSRLAGGPVDTQYF. In DNA, the CDR3 is TGTGCCAGCAGTAGACTAGCGGGAGGGCCTGTAGATACGCAGTATTTT. The rearrangement joins TRBV27 to TRBJ2-3; TRBD2 matches 14 bases. The germline gives CDR1 MNHEY, CDR2 SMNVEV (reference sequence). This CDR3 is built from 16 residues. V lost 5 bases, J lost 5 bases, and 6 bases stayed unmatched.

This chain links TRBV4-1 with TRBJ2-5, with 8 bases fitting TRBD1. The ends lost 1 base at V and 5 bases at J; junction bases unmatched: 9. CDR3 size: 16 residues. Germline lookup yields CDR1 MGHRA and CDR2 YSYEKL. The CDR3: CASSQAGQGVGETQYF. CDR3 bases: TGCGCCAGCAGCCAAGCCGGACAGGGCGTAGGGGAGACCCAGTACTTC.

The rearrangement uses TRBV21-1 and TRBJ1-1; the table's D gene call, TRBD1, was not cross checked with the DNA. TRBV21-1 is noted as a pseudogene. This CDR3 is built from 16 residues. The CDR3 DNA follows: TGTGCCAGCAGCGCTCGTGGACAGGGAATGAACACTGAAGCTTTCTTT. This translates into CASSARGQGMNTEAFF.